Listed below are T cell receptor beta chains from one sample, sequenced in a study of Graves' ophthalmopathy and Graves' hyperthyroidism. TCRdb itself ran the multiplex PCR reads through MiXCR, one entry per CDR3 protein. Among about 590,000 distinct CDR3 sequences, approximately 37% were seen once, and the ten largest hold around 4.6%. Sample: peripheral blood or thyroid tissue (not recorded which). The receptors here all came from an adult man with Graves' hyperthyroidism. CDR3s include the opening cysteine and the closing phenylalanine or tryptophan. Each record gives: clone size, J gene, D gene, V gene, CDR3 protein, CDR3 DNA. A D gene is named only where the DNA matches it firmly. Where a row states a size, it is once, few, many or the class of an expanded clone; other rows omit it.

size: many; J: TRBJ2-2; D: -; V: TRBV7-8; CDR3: CASSPRGPNTGELFF; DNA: TGTGCCAGCAGCCCCCGCGGGCCTAACACCGGGGAGCTGTTTTTT
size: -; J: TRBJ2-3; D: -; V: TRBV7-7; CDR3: CASSLAVGGVDTQYF; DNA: TGTGCTAGCAGCTTAGCGGTGGGAGGAGTGGATACGCAGTATTTT
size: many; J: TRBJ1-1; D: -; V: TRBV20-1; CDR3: CSPPMPRRNTEAFF; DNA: TGCAGTCCCCCGATGCCCAGGAGGAACACTGAAGCTTTCTTT
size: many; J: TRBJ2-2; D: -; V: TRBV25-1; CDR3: CASSDFGQGTNTGELFF; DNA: TGTGCCAGCAGTGATTTTGGGCAGGGGACGAACACCGGGGAGCTGTTTTTT
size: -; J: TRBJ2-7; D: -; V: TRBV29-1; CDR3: CSVDGGNSEQYF; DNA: TGCAGCGTAGATGGAGGGAACTCCGAGCAGTACTTC
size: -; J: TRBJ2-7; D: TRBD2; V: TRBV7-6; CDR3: CASGLAASYEQYF; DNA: TGTGCCAGCGGGCTAGCGGCGTCCTACGAGCAGTACTTC
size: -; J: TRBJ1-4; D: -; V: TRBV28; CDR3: CASSHGEKLFF; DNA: TGTGCCAGCAGCCACGGGGAAAAACTGTTTTTT
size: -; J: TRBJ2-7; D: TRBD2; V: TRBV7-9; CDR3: CASRDLAGDYEQYF; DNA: TGTGCCAGCAGGGACCTAGCGGGGGACTACGAGCAGTACTTC
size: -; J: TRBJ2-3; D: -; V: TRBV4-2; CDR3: CASSLSRVEGTDTQYF; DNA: TGTGCCAGCAGCTTATCCAGGGTGGAAGGCACAGATACGCAGTATTTT
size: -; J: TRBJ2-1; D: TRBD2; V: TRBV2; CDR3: CASSESGRANEQFF; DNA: TGTGCCAGCAGTGAGAGCGGGAGGGCCAATGAGCAGTTCTTC
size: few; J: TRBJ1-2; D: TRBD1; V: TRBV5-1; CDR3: CASSYGQGSGYGYTF; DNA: TGCGCCAGCAGCTACGGACAGGGGAGCGGCTATGGCTACACCTTC
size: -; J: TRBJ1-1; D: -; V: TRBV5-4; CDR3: CASSLPPNTEAFF; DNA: TGTGCCAGCAGCTTGCCCCCGAACACTGAAGCTTTCTTT
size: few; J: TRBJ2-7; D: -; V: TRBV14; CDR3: CAGSQTYEQYF; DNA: TGTGCCGGCAGCCAGACCTACGAGCAGTACTTC
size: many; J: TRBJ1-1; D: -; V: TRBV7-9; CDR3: CASSPIPRVAFF; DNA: TGTGCCAGCAGCCCCATCCCGAGGGTGGCTTTCTTT
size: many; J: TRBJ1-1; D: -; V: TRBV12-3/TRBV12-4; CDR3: CASSERFTEAFF; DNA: TGTGCCAGCAGCGAAAGATTCACTGAAGCTTTCTTT
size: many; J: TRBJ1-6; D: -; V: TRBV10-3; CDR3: CAISVGGENSPLHF; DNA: TGTGCCATCAGTGTTGGGGGGGAGAATTCACCCCTCCACTTT
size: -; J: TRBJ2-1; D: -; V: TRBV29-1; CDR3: CSASKRSSYNEQFF; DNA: TGCAGTGCTTCCAAGCGGAGCTCCTACAATGAGCAGTTCTTC
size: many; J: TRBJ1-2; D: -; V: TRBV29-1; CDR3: CSVELPIGRYTF; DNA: TGCAGCGTTGAATTACCGATCGGTCGCTACACCTTC
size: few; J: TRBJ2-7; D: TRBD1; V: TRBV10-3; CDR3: CAISRGQGGDEQYF; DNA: TGTGCCATCAGTCGGGGACAGGGGGGCGACGAGCAGTACTTC
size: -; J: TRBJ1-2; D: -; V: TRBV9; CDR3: CASSVDDRGYTF; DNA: TGTGCCAGCAGCGTAGACGATCGGGGCTACACCTTC
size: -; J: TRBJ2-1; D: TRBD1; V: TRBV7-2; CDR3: CAGSLSMDRGNEQFF; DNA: TGTGCCGGCAGCTTGTCGATGGACAGGGGCAATGAGCAGTTCTTC
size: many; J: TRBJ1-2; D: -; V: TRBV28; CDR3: CASSQRSYGYTF; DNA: TGTGCCAGCAGTCAACGATCCTATGGCTACACCTTC
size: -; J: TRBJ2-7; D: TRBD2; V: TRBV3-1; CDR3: CASSHLTSIPLYEQYF; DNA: TGTGCCAGCAGCCATTTGACTAGCATCCCCCTCTACGAGCAGTACTTC
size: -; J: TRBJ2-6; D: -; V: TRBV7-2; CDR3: CASSFSGGGGANVLTF; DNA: TGTGCCAGCAGCTTCAGTGGGGGCGGTGGGGCCAACGTCCTGACTTTC
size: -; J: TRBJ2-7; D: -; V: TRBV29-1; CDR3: CSVSAWDEQYF; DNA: TGCAGCGTCTCGGCCTGGGATGAGCAGTACTTC
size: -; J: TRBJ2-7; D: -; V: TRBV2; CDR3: CASSGGTYSYEQYF; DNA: TGTGCCAGCAGTGGGGGGACGTACTCCTACGAGCAGTACTTC
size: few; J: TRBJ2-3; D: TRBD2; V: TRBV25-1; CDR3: CASSDVAGVSDTQYF; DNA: TGTGCCAGCAGTGACGTAGCGGGAGTGAGCGATACGCAGTATTTT
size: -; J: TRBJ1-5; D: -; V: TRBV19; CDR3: CASSMTSTGRGSNQPQHF; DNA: TGTGCCAGTAGTATGACCTCCACAGGGAGGGGAAGCAATCAGCCCCAGCATTTT
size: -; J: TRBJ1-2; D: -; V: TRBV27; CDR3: CASSLYTGFYGYTF; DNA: TGTGCCAGCAGTTTATATACAGGGTTTTATGGCTACACCTTC
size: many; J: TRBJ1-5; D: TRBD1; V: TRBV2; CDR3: CASSTGTGRGQPQHF; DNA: TGTGCCAGCAGCACCGGGACAGGGAGGGGGCAGCCCCAGCATTTT
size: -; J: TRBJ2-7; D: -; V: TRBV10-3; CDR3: CAISEDRGGSEQYF; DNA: TGTGCCATCAGTGAGGACAGGGGAGGGTCCGAGCAGTACTTC
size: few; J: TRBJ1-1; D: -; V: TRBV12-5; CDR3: CASGLGGPTEAFF; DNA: TGTGCTAGTGGTTTGGGCGGACCCACTGAAGCTTTCTTT
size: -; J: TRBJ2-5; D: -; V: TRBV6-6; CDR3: CASSPPETRLRKETQYF; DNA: TGTGCCAGCAGTCCTCCAGAGACTCGTTTACGAAAAGAGACCCAGTACTTC
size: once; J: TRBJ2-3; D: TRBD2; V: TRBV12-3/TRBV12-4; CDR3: CASSLGGTTQYF; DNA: TGTGCCAGCAGTTTGGGGGGGACTACGCAGTATTTT
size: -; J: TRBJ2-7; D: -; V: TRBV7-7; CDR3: CASSVARNSAEQYF; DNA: TGTGCTAGCAGCGTTGCCCGGAATAGCGCCGAGCAGTACTTC
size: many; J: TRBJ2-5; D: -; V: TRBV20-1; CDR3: CSADTGTEETQYF; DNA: TGCAGTGCGGACACAGGGACGGAGGAGACCCAGTACTTC
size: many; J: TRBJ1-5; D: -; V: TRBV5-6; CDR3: CASSLRYRVDQPQHF; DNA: TGTGCCAGCAGCTTGAGGTACAGGGTCGATCAGCCCCAGCATTTT
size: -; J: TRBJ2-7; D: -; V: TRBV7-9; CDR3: CASSVEAHAGLALQYF; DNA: TGTGCCAGCAGCGTTGAAGCTCACGCCGGACTGGCCCTGCAGTACTTC
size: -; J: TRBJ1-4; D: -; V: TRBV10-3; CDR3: CAIGTGWIEKLFF; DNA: TGTGCCATCGGAACAGGGTGGATCGAAAAACTGTTTTTT
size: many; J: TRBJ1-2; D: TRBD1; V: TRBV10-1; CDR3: CASSSRDRSNYGYTF; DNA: TGCGCCAGCAGCTCCCGGGACAGGAGTAACTATGGCTACACCTTC
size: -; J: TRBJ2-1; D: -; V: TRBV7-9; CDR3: CASSLGRGSSYNEQFF; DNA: TGTGCCAGCAGCTTGGGTCGGGGGAGCTCCTACAATGAGCAGTTCTTC
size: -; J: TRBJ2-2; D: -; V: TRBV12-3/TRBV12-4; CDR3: CASSMGRVNTGELFF; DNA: TGTGCCAGCAGCATGGGACGGGTGAACACCGGGGAGCTGTTTTTT
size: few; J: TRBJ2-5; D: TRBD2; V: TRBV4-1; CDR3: CASSLGGQGTSGRLRGTQYF; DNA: TGCGCCAGCAGCCTCGGCGGACAGGGGACTAGCGGGAGGCTGAGGGGGACCCAGTACTTC
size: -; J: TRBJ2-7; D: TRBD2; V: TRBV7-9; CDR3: CASSLSGTSGTEQYF; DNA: TGCGCCAGCAGCTTAAGCGGGACTAGCGGGACTGAGCAGTACTTC
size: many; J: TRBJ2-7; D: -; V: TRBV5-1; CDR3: CASTQILGTHEQYF; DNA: TGCGCCAGCACCCAAATACTGGGTACCCACGAGCAGTACTTC
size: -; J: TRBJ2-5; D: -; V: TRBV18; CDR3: CASQENNGQETQYF; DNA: TGTGCCAGCCAAGAGAACAATGGCCAAGAGACCCAGTACTTC
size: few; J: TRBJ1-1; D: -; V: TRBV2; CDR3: CARADGTENTEAFF; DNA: TGTGCTAGAGCTGACGGGACGGAGAACACTGAAGCTTTCTTT
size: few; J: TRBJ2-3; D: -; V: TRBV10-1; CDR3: CASSEGSPGTDTQYF; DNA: TGCGCCAGCAGTGAAGGTAGTCCTGGCACAGATACGCAGTATTTT
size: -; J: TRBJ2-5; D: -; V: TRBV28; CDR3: CASNQQGGGQTQYF; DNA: TGTGCCAGCAATCAACAGGGCGGTGGCCAGACCCAGTACTTC
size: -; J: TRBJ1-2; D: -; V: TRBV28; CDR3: CASTAPSTYGYTF; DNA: TGTGCCAGCACCGCACCCAGTACCTATGGCTACACCTTC
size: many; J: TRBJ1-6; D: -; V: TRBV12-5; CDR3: CASGLPGRGSPLHF; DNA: TGTGCTAGTGGTTTGCCCGGACGGGGTTCACCCCTCCACTTT